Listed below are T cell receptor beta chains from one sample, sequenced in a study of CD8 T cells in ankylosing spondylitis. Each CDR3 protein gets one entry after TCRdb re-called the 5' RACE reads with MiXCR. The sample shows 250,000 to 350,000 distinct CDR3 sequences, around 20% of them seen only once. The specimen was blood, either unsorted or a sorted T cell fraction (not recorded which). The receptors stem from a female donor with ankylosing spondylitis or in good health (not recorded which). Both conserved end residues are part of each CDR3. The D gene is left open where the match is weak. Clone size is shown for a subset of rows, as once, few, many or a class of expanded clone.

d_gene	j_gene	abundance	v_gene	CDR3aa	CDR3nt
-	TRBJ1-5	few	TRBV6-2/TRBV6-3	CASSYLLAVGGNQPQHF	TGTGCCAGCAGTTACCTACTAGCGGTGGGGGGGAATCAGCCCCAGCATTTT
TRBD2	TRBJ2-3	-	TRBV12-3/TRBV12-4	CASSSGTSGHTQYF	TGTGCCAGCAGTTCCGGGACTAGCGGACATACGCAGTATTTT
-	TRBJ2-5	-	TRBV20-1	CSARAGERLRETQYF	TGCAGTGCTAGAGCTGGTGAACGGCTGCGAGAGACCCAGTACTTC
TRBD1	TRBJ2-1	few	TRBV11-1	CASSPPDRSPSSYNEQFF	TGTGCCAGCAGCCCACCGGACAGGTCCCCCAGCTCCTACAATGAGCAGTTCTTC
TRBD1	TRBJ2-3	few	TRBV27	CASSRYRGQSGTDTQYF	TGTGCCAGCAGTCGGTACAGGGGGCAGTCGGGCACAGATACGCAGTATTTT
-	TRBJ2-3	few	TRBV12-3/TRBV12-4	CAFSLLLTILASGDTQYF	TGTGCCTTCAGTTTACTGCTCACCATTTTGGCCAGCGGGGATACGCAGTATTTT
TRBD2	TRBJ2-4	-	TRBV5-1	CASSELAGGVGKNIQYF	TGCGCCAGCAGCGAACTAGCGGGAGGGGTAGGCAAAAACATTCAGTACTTC
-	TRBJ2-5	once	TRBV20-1	CSARRQMGETQYF	TGCAGTGCTCGACGACAGATGGGGGAGACCCAGTACTTC
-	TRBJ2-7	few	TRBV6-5	CASSYDPSGVGWQYF	TGTGCCAGCAGTTACGACCCCTCGGGGGTAGGGTGGCAGTACTTC
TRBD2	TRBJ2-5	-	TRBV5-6	CASSLARAGGPYQETQYF	TGTGCCAGCAGCTTGGCTCGAGCGGGAGGACCGTACCAAGAGACCCAGTACTTC
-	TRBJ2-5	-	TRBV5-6	CASSLDLWPETQYF	TGTGCCAGCAGCTTGGACCTTTGGCCAGAGACCCAGTACTTC
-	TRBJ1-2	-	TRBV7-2	CASSSGGLGYTF	TGTGCCAGCAGCTCTGGAGGGCTAGGCTACACCTTC
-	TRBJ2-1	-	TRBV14	CASSRGARGDNEQFF	TGTGCCAGCAGCCGGGGGGCCCGCGGGGACAATGAGCAGTTCTTC
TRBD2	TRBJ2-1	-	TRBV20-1	CSATLAGGAREQFF	TGCAGTGCCACGCTAGCGGGAGGGGCAAGGGAGCAGTTCTTC
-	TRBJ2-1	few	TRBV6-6	CASSYSTDDEQFF	TGTGCCAGCAGTTACTCGACAGACGATGAGCAGTTCTTC
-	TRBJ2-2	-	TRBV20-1	CSARASNTGELFF	TGCAGTGCTAGAGCCTCGAACACCGGGGAGCTGTTTTTT
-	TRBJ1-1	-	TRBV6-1	CASSRTATDTEAFF	TGTGCCAGCAGTCGGACGGCGACCGACACTGAAGCTTTCTTT
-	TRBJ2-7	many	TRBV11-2	CASSPDRYEQYF	TGTGCCAGCAGCCCCGACCGTTACGAGCAGTACTTC
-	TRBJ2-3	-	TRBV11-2	CASSQGLRETTQYF	TGTGCCAGCAGCCAAGGACTAAGGGAGACTACGCAGTATTTT
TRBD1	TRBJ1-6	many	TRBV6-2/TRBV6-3	CASSYSTGDISPLHF	TGTGCCAGCAGTTACTCCACAGGGGACATCTCACCCCTCCACTTT
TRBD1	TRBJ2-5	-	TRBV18	CASSPSTGGNQETQYF	TGTGCCAGCTCACCAAGCACAGGGGGGAACCAAGAGACCCAGTACTTC
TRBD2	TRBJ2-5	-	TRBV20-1	CSAPDPLLASGTQYF	TGCAGTGCTCCAGATCCTTTACTAGCGAGCGGGACCCAGTACTTC
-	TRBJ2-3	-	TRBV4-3	CASSQERVAAWITDTQYF	TGCGCCAGCAGCCAAGAAAGGGTAGCGGCCTGGATCACAGATACGCAGTATTTT
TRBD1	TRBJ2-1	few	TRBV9	CASSVAGGQGRNEQFF	TGTGCCAGCAGCGTAGCTGGAGGACAGGGGCGCAATGAGCAGTTCTTC
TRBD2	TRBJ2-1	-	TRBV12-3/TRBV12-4	CACSLGGIDGRAYNEQFF	TGTGCCTGCAGTTTAGGGGGAATTGACGGGAGGGCCTACAATGAGCAGTTCTTC
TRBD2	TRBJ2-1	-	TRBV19	CASRSLLAGGNNEQFF	TGTGCCAGTAGATCATTACTAGCGGGAGGCAACAATGAGCAGTTCTTC
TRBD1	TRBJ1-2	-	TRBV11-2	CASSLVDRPRSYTF	TGTGCCAGCAGCTTAGTGGACAGGCCTAGGAGCTACACCTTC
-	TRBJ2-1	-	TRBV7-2	CASSRGRIYNEQFF	TGTGCCAGTTCCAGGGGCAGGATTTACAATGAGCAGTTCTTC
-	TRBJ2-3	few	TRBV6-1	CASILVRGTDTQYF	TGTGCCAGCATATTGGTGAGGGGGACGGATACGCAGTATTTT
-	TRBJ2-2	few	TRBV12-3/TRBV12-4	CASSFVPGFTGELFF	TGTGCCAGCAGTTTTGTCCCAGGGTTCACCGGGGAGCTGTTTTTT
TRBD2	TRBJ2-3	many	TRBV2	CASIEAGGPGDTQYF	TGTGCCAGCATTGAAGCGGGAGGGCCTGGAGATACGCAGTATTTT
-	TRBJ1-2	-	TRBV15	CATSRDRQGDGYTF	TGTGCCACCAGCAGAGATCGCCAGGGTGATGGCTACACCTTC
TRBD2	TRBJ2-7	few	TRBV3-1	CASTSRREGGEQYF	TGTGCCAGCACGTCCAGGAGGGAGGGCGGCGAGCAGTACTTC
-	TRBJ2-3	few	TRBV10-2	CASSDFLGGRRFPDTQYF	TGCGCCAGCAGTGACTTTCTTGGTGGGAGGAGGTTCCCCGATACGCAGTATTTT
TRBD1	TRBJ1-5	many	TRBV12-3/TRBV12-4	CASSLQGASNQPQHF	TGTGCCAGCAGTTTACAGGGGGCGAGCAATCAGCCCCAGCATTTT
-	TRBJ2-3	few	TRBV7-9	CASSPGLDTDTQYF	TGTGCCAGCAGTCCGGGACTTGACACAGATACGCAGTATTTT